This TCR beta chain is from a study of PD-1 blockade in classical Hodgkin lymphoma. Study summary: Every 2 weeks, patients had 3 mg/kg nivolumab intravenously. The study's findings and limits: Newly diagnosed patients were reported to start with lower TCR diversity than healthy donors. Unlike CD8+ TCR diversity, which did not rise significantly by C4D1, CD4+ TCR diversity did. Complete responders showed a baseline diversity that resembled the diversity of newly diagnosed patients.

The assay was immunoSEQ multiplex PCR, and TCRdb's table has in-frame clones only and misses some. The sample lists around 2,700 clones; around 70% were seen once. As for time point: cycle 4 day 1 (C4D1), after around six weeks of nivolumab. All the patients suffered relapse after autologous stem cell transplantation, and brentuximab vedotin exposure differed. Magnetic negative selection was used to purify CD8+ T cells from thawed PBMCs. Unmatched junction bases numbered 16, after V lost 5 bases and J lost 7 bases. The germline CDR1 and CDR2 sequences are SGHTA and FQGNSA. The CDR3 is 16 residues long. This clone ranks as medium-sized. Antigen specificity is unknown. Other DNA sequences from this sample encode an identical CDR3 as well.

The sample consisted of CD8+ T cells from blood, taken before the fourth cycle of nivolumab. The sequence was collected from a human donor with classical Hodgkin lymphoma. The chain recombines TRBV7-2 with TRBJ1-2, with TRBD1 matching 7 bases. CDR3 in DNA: TGTGCCAGCAGCGTAGAGGGGGGGCGAGGGGGCAGTGGCTACACCTTC. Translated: CASSVEGGRGGSGYTF. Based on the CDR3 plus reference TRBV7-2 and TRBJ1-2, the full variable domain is GAGVSQSPSNKVTEKGKDVELRCDPISGHTALYWYRQSLGQGLEFLIYFQGNSAPDKSGLPSDRFSAERTGGSVSTLTIQRTQQEDSAVYLCASSVEGGRGGSGYTFGSGTRLTVV.